The T cell receptor beta chain described here comes from a study of T cell responses to AZD1222 COVID-19 vaccine (dated by TCRdb to the early 2020s). As for the study more broadly: AZD1222 recipients given second doses at about 4 weeks or at about 12 weeks were pooled, since spike-specific TCR depth and breadth were not found to differ between the two schedules. Trial participants were enrolled into age subgroups of 18-55, 56-69 and 70-plus years, which contained 148, 28 and 57 TCR-sequenced participants, respectively. TCR sequencing was performed for more than 230 trial participants, of whom around 200 were given two doses of AZD1222 and roughly 25 were given two doses of MenACWY control vaccine.

CDR3 length: 16 amino acids, cysteine to phenylalanine. CDR3 DNA is the only sequence kept; it has 48 bases, read in frame from the first base. The CDR1 and CDR2 encoded by the germline V gene are SNHLY and FYNNEI. Trimming takes 2 bases from V and 5 bases from J, and the germline ends sit 15 bases apart. The time point label on this specimen signifies: baseline before first vaccination. Vaccinee samples were obtained from the UK trials COV001 and COV002, which included a single-blind randomized controlled phase 2/3 trial of AZD1222 (ChAdOx1 nCoV-19) in healthy adults. Trial participant PBMC samples were collected at day 0 and day 28 after the second dose for TCRbeta chain sequencing. Points the paper makes about the study in general: Epitopes outside the regions mutated in the B.1.351 and B.1.1.7 variants were reportedly recognized by nearly half of the unique spike-specific TCRs. Conclusions about previously exposed vaccinees are limited, since just five or six AZD1222 recipients were seropositive for SARS-CoV-2 at baseline. Because no day 14 peak-response samples were available, the repertoires could be characterized only after the peak T cell response. The whole spike protein was spanned by vaccine-associated CD4 TCRs, and dominant responses were seen in regions 160-218 and 743-854. The 56-69-year group was small, and its depth increase did not reach significance, likely because of low power. Most participants were white British and females outnumbered males, and the authors suggested that clonal diversity may have been underestimated. After two AZD1222 doses, both the breadth and the depth of spike-specific TCRs were significantly higher than at day 0 and than in MenACWY recipients.

Of note for this clone: No cognate antigen has been identified for it. The sample holds no much larger clone one base away, and base qualities are not on file.

The CDR3 regions of human TCRbeta chains were analyzed by immunosequencing. Under the source paper's analysis protocol: Repertoire TCRs were checked for matches against a reference library of SARS-CoV-2-specific TCRs that had been generated using the MIRA antigen-specificity platform. Breadth meant the fraction of unique TCRs that were SARS-CoV-2-associated, whereas depth meant the fraction of total T cells that were SARS-CoV-2-associated. Each spike-specific TCR was assigned to its reactive spike region and to a CD4 or CD8 class using the MIRA data. Log10-transformed breadth and depth values were compared by one-way ANOVA with Sidak's multiple comparisons tests. TCRdb's version of the immuneACCESS table is confined to in-frame rearrangements and falls short of the full clone set. An unresolved V gene accounts for under half of the shortfall where checked; the remainder is of unknown origin. The V and J calls and clone size come from that table; D and trimming were worked out from the DNA. The sample table shows fewer than 120,000 clones, and 87% are seen once. The ten largest clones capture approximately 3.5% of the sample.

The sequenced sample was peripheral blood, obtained on day 0 of AZD1222 vaccination. The chain is made from TRBV2 and TRBJ1-4; a weak D assignment points to TRBD1 (5 bases agree). The receptor comes from an adult in good health. The nucleotides are TGTGCCAGCAGTGAAACAGGACCCCGGCGGAATGAAAAACTGTTTTTT. This codes for CASSETGPRRNEKLFF. The CDR3 plus the reference TRBV2 and TRBJ1-4 genes for the other parts give the full variable domain: EPEVTQTPSHQVTQMGQEVILRCVPISNHLYFYWYRQILGQKVEFLVSFYNNEISEKSEIFDDQFSVERPDGSNFTLKIRSTKLEDSAMYFCASSETGPRRNEKLFFGSGTQLSVL.